What follows is one T cell receptor (beta chain) and its context. There is no known antigen for this receptor. No much larger clonotype is one base removed from it; base qualities were not supplied. The sample is drawn from a study of control samples from healthy donors and cancer patients (dated by TCRdb to 2020 to 2022). After removal of 3 bases from V and 6 bases from J, the junction retains 0 bases not matched to a gene. Inclusive of the bounding cysteine and phenylalanine, the CDR3 is 14 residues long. Just the 42-base CDR3 DNA is kept, in frame starting at base 1. Taken from the germline V gene, the CDR1 and CDR2 loops are KGHSH and LQKENI. The library came from the immunoSEQ multiplex PCR assay. What TCRdb holds here is the immuneACCESS table cut down to in-frame rearrangements. Part of the clones is not present; checked against another copy, under half of the missing clones reflect an unresolved V gene, and the others are unexplained. Recorded for this sample are about 34,000 clones; approximately 93% of them occurred a single time. Under 2% of the sample goes to the ten largest clones.

The rearranged chain carries TRBV18 and TRBJ1-6; TRBD1 matches 9 bases in the middle. Material for sequencing was PBMCs. This sequence was found in a man aged 35-49 years with colorectal cancer. The DNA is as follows: TGTGCCAGCTCACCGGACAGGGGTAATTCACCCCTCCACTTT. Its product reads: CASSPDRGNSPLHF.